This T cell receptor beta chain derives from a study of blood T cell repertoires in COVID-19. Study-level information: Sites across the United States, Italy and Spain contributed samples from acute and convalescent COVID-19. Nucleic acid was either cDNA or gDNA, and it came from T cells, B-cell-depleted T cells, or PBMCs.

Germline loops: CDR1 LNHNV, CDR2 YYDKDF (reference sequence). V was clipped by 4 bases and J by 4 bases; unmatched bases: 9. This CDR3 is built from 17 residues. Residents of about two dozen US areas, aged roughly 18 to 89 years, made up the participants. Cohort placement rested on clinical history that participants reported themselves. Method: immunoSEQ multiplex PCR; TCRdb's copy keeps in-frame clones and lacks some. The sample records hundreds of thousands of clones, 87% being singletons. This clone was counted a few times. The chain is built from TRBV15 and TRBJ2-1; 11 bases match TRBD2. The TCR sequence derives from a woman under 40 with acute COVID-19. Input material: PBMCs or T cells enriched from blood (not recorded which). CDR3 coding DNA: TGTGCCACCAGCAAGCCCCAGACTAGCGGGATGTACAATGAGCAGTTCTTC. Translation: CATSKPQTSGMYNEQFF.